The present T cell receptor beta chain was sequenced within a study of T cells in Graves' hyperthyroidism and ophthalmopathy. Reasons for excluding patients were uncontrolled infection, other autoimmune disease, pregnancy or lactation. From RNA transcripts, TCR beta CDR3 regions were amplified. First-round RT-PCR with HTBI primers amplified the TCR CDR3 region. MiXCR, applied by TCRdb to the multiplex PCR reads, yields one record per CDR3 protein. The table has approximately 510,000 distinct CDR3 sequences, 46% seen once; the top ten hold around 47%. This clonotype has more than one count but fewer than ten. Its antigen is undetermined. This CDR3 spans 15 amino acids. Per germline, CDR1 SNHLY and CDR2 FYNNEI. The J segment lost 1 base and the V segment lost 5 bases, leaving 6 bases of the junction unmatched. Study-wide points: In blood, most of the thyroid clonotypes expanded above 0.001 were also present.

The sequencing sample was made of peripheral blood or thyroid tissue (not recorded which). The chain carries TRBV2 and TRBJ2-5; 8 bases fit TRBD2. This receptor was obtained from an adult woman with Graves' disease, either hyperthyroidism or ophthalmopathy (not recorded which). As DNA, the CDR3 is TGTGCCAGCAGTCCCCGCGGGAGGCGCCAAGAGACCCAGTACTTC. This codes for CASSPRGRRQETQYF.